This TCR beta chain was sequenced for a study of blood T cell repertoires in COVID-19. The wider study: PBMCs, B-cell-depleted T cells, or T cells provided the cDNA or gDNA that made up the material.

Participants, roughly 18 to 90 years old, spanned approximately 25 US areas. Two consecutive negative NP/OP PCR tests, clearance, or resolved symptoms defined Cohort 3 recovery. Repertoires were generated with immunoSEQ multiplex PCR, while TCRdb's copy carries only in-frame clones and drops some. The repertoire holds some 340,000 clones, with around 83% as singletons. V was pared by 3 bases and J by 0 bases, with 17 bases between. This CDR3 spans 17 amino acids. The germline V gene has CDR1 MGHDK and CDR2 SYGVNS. This chain connects TRBV25-1 to TRBJ1-2; tentatively, D is TRBD1 (6 bases). The TCR was taken from a woman aged 50 to 65 who had recovered from COVID-19. The specimen sequenced was PBMCs or T cells enriched from blood (not recorded which). The CDR3 nucleotides read TGTGCCAGCAGTGACCCCCGTTCAGGGGCTACTAACTATGGCTACACCTTC. This translates into CASSDPRSGATNYGYTF.